The TCR beta chain under discussion was sequenced for a study of siplizumab effects on memory and regulatory T cells. Study-level points and caveats: Unstimulated subsets were the mapping target of only a minor fraction of alloreactive clones. Siplizumab, the agent tested, significantly reduced alloreactive sequences traceable to unstimulated CD4+ memory cells. Unstimulated naive T cells seemed to show more diversity than memory cells did, and they also seemed to be among the major contributors to the alloresponse.

On this clone: The antigen remains unidentified.

TCRdb's copy holds only in-frame clones and misses some; the assay was immunoSEQ multiplex PCR. The sample yields more than 75,000 clones, 80% to 95% seen once. Germline V gene sequence: CDR1 ENHRY, CDR2 SYGVKD. The CDR3 runs to 13 residues. Trimming cost V 0 bases and J 6 bases, with 8 bases left between them. The clonotype originates from a human donor in good health. The chain joins TRBV10-3 to TRBJ1-2; D is undetermined. The sequenced sample consisted of CD8+ T cells sorted from blood. The CDR3 DNA reads as TGTGCCATCAGTGAGTCGTCAGGCGATGGCTACACCTTC. Its translation is CAISESSGDGYTF.